This TCR beta chain was sequenced during a study of blood T cells in healthy people across ages. This clonotype has only a few counts. The CDR3 is made up of 18 amino acids. Germline V CDR1 and CDR2: LGHNA, YSLEER. The germline V and J ends were trimmed by 0 bases and 2 bases, with 14 bases remaining between them. Next came a second PCR, run for about 7 to 11 cycles, which used a sample-barcoded 5' primer along with a J-beta primer mix. Any given sample supplied a minimum of 3 million CDR3-containing paired-end reads. From the 5' RACE reads, TCRdb called clonotypes with MiXCR, one entry per CDR3 protein. The sample lists 1 million or so distinct CDR3 sequences, 20% to 25% occurring once. These data also featured in a second study, about T cells of mothers and their children.

The TCR was taken from a girl between 2 and 10 years old in good health. The source material was blood. V is TRBV4-3 and J is TRBJ2-6, with a possible D match to TRBD2 (6 bases). CDR3 DNA sequence: TGCGCCAGCAGCCAAGATCGGGTGTGGGGGGCTGGGGCCAACGTCCTGACTTTC. Protein: CASSQDRVWGAGANVLTF.